What follows are 6 T cell receptor beta chains derived from one specimen sequenced in a study of naive and memory T cell subsets. Two oligonucleotides, mixed equimolar, formed the beta constant-region primer covering TRBC1 and TRBC2. Ligated cDNA was amplified by four rounds of PCR with nested alpha and beta constant-region primers and SP2. One entry per CDR3 protein results from TCRdb running MiXCR on the UMI-ligation and nested PCR reads. The table shows 98,000 or so distinct CDR3 sequences, with around 10% occurring only once. Whole-study results and caveats: Possibly reflecting memory cells re-expressing CD45RA, a few larger clonotypes occurred in naive repertoires, especially CD8.

No antigens are known for them. The sample consisted of naive CD4+ T cells from blood. The receptors here all came from a human donor in good health.

J is TRBJ2-2 and V is TRBV11-3; no clear D. Germline CDR1 is SGHNT and CDR2 is YENEEA. This CDR3 region has 14 residues. V gave up 8 bases and J gave up 3 bases, with 13 bases separating them. CDR3 in amino acids: CASDPGKDTGELFF. The CDR3, as DNA: TGTGCCAGCGATCCGGGCAAGGACACCGGGGAGCTGTTTTTT. Supplemented by reference TRBV11-3 and TRBJ2-2, the full variable domain reads EAGVVQSPRYKIIEKKQPVAFWCNPISGHNTLYWYLQNLGQGPELLIRYENEEAVDDSQLPKDRFSAERLKGVDSTLKIQPAELGDSAVYLCASDPGKDTGELFFGEGSRLTVL.

This clonotype has just a few counts. This rearrangement joins TRBV5-1 to TRBJ2-1; D may be TRBD1 or TRBD2 (5 bases each). Germline assignment: CDR1 SGHRS and CDR2 YFSETQ. Between the trimmed V and J ends, which lost 3 bases and 4 bases, there was a span of 14 bases. CDR3 size: 15 residues. CDR3 protein: CASSSGTGNYNEQFF. In DNA form, the CDR3 reads TGCGCCAGCAGCTCGGGGACGGGGAATTACAATGAGCAGTTCTTC.

This clonotype was observed a handful of times. The chain is built from TRBV29-1 and TRBJ1-2, with D maybe TRBD1 (5 bases). The CDR3 is made up of 14 amino acids. Trimming took off 1 base at V and 3 bases at J, with 12 bases between the two ends. The germline CDR1 and CDR2 sequences are SQVTM and ANQGSEA. As DNA, the CDR3 is TGCAGCGTTGAAGGGCGGGGGGGAGACTATGGCTACACCTTC. It translates to CSVEGRGGDYGYTF. Full variable domain (missing parts from reference TRBV29-1 and TRBJ1-2): SAVISQKPSRDICQRGTSLTIQCQVDSQVTMMFWYRQQPGQSLTLIATANQGSEATYESGFVIDKFPISRPNLTFSTLTVSNMSPEDSSIYLCSVEGRGGDYGYTFGSGTRLTVV.

The V call is TRBV19, the J call TRBJ1-1; 7 positions agree with TRBD1. CDR3 length: 15 amino acids. J lost 6 bases, V lost 3 bases, and 10 bases had no gene match. Germline CDR1 reads LNHDA; CDR2 reads SQIVND (reference sequence). The CDR3 is CASSMRQGYHSEAFF. The CDR3 DNA follows: TGTGCCAGTAGTATGAGACAGGGATACCATTCTGAAGCTTTCTTT.

This clonotype appeared many times. The genes are TRBV12-3 or TRBV12-4 and TRBJ2-5, with 11 bases lining up with TRBD1. V lost 6 bases to trimming and J lost 4 bases; unmatched junction nucleotides: 7. CDR3 length: 15 residues. CDR3 bases: TGTGCCAGCAGCTCCCGGACAGGGGGCACAGAGACCCAGTACTTC. Protein product: CASSSRTGGTETQYF.

The gene calls are TRBV30 and TRBJ1-6; 9 nucleotides match TRBD1. Germline-derived CDR1 and CDR2 are GTSNPN and SVGIG (reference sequence). The CDR3 is 13 amino acids. The V gene end was trimmed by 5 bases and the J gene end by 12 bases; junction bases not matched to a gene: 8. CDR3 protein: CAWDFGTGIPLHF. CDR3 bases: TGTGCCTGGGATTTTGGGACAGGGATACCCCTCCACTTT.